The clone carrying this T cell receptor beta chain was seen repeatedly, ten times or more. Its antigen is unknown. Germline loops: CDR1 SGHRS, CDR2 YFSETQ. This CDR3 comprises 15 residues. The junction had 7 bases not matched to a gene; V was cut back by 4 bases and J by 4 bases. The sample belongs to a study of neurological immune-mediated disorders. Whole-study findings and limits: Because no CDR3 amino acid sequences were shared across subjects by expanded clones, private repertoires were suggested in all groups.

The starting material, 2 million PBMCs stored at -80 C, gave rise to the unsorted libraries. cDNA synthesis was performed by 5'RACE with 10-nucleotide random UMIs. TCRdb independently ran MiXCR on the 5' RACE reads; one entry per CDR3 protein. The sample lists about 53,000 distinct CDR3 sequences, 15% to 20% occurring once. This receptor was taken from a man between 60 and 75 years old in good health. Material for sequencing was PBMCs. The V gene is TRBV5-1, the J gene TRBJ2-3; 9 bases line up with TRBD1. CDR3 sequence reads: CASSPGQGTPDTQYF. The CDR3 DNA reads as TGCGCCAGCAGCCCGGGACAGGGCACGCCAGATACGCAGTATTTT.